The source of this T cell receptor beta chain is a study of cytomegalovirus exposure and HLA in healthy donors. In the PCR, 60 Vbeta and 13 Jbeta primers were used. Sequencing used immunoSEQ multiplex PCR; TCRdb keeps in-frame clones, though not all of them. The sample includes 100,000 or so clones, over 65% seen only once; the top ten take around 8.5%. About this clone itself: What it binds is not known.

Looked up from germline, CDR1 is SGHTS and CDR2 is YDEGEE. The CDR3 covers 14 residues. Trimming took off 0 bases at V and 2 bases at J, with 8 bases between the two ends. General study results and limits: According to the study, 150 to 200 TCR beta chains were cytomegalovirus-associated. Later analysis revealed greater clonal expansion in HLA-associated TCR beta chains than in equally common others. Researchers had no immune exposure information except CMV serostatus available.

Material for sequencing was PBMCs. This TCR derives from a middle-aged man in good health and CMV-seropositive. The rearrangement joins TRBV5-8 to TRBJ2-5, with D possibly being TRBD2 (6 bases). The DNA of the CDR3 is TGTGCCAGCAGCTTGGGGAGGGTACAAGAGACCCAGTACTTC. It codes for CASSLGRVQETQYF.